This T cell receptor beta chain is drawn from a study of cytomegalovirus exposure and HLA in healthy donors. Study information: One earlier analysis, a look at some 180 million T cells, found 117 million unique TCR beta sequences.

Points from the study as a whole: Most likely, a cluster of highly shared sequence variants arose as a sequencing artifact. In a later analysis, common viral pathogens appeared linked to several of the most significant clusters. Earlier analysis found most TCR beta V segments productive about 87% or about 30% of the time.

PCR employed 60 Vbeta and 13 Jbeta primers. Data came from immunoSEQ multiplex PCR; TCRdb stores just in-frame clones and leaves some out. The sample includes about 200,000 clones, 85% of them seen just once. This clone was counted a few times. Its antigen is still unknown. The sequence was collected from a woman between 45 and 60 years old in good health and CMV-seronegative. The sequenced material came from PBMCs.

The CDR3 sequence is CASLGGPYTDTQYF. CDR3 sequence (DNA): TGTGCCAGCCTAGGAGGCCCATACACAGATACGCAGTATTTT. The chain uses TRBV6-5 and TRBJ2-3; possible D gene TRBD2, 5 bases. Trimming removed 8 bases from V and 2 bases from J, with 14 bases in between. There are 14 residues in the CDR3. Germline V gene lookup returns CDR1 MNHEY and CDR2 SVGAGI.